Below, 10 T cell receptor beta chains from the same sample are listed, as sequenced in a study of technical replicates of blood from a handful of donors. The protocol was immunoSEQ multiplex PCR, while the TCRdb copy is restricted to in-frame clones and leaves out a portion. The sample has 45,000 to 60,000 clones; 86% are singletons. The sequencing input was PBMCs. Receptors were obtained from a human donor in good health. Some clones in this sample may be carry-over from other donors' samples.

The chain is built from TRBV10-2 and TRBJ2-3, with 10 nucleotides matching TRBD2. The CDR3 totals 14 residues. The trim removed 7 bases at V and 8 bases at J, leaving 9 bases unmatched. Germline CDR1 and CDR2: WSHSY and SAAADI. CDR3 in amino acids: CASTGSGGATTQYF. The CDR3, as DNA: TGCGCCAGCACTGGGAGCGGGGGGGCTACTACGCAGTATTTT.

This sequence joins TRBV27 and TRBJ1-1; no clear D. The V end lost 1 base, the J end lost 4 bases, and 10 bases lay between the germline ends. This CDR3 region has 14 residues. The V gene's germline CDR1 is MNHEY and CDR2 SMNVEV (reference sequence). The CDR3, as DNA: TGTGCCAGCAGTTTATTAGCTGCGGGCACTGAAGCTTTCTTT. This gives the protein CASSLLAAGTEAFF.

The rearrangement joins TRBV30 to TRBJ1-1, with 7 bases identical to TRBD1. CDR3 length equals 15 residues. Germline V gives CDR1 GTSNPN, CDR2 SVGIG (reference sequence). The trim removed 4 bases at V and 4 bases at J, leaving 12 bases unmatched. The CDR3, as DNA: TGTGCCTGGAACAGCAAGGGGGCAGCGCGCACTGAAGCTTTCTTT. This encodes CAWNSKGAARTEAFF. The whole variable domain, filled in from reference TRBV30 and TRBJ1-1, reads SQTIHQWPATLVQPVGSPLSLECTVEGTSNPNLYWYRQAAGRGLQLLFYSVGIGQISSEVPQNLSASRPQDRQFILSSKKLLLSDSGFYLCAWNSKGAARTEAFFGQGTRLTVV.

The CDR3 coding sequence is TGCGCCAGCAGCCCTGGGACTGTCACCTACGAGCAGTACTTC. Amino acid sequence: CASSPGTVTYEQYF. This chain uses TRBV5-1 with TRBJ2-7, with D tentatively TRBD2 (6 bases). The CDR3 is 14 residues long. Germline V CDR1 and CDR2: SGHRS, YFSETQ. The V end lost 4 bases, the J end lost 2 bases, and 13 bases lay between the germline ends.

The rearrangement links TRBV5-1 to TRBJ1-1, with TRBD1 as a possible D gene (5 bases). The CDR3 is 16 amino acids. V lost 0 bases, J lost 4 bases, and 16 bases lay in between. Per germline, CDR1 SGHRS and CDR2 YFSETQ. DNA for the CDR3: TGCGCCAGCAGCTTGGTGGTATCCGGGACTGGCACTGAAGCTTTCTTT. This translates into CASSLVVSGTGTEAFF.

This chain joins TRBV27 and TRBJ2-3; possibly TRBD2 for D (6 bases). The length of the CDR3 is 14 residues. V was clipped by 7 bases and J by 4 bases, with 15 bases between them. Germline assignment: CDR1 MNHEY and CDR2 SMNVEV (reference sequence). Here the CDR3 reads CASTLGTGADTQYF. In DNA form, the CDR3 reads TGTGCCAGCACCCTAGGGACTGGGGCAGATACGCAGTATTTT.

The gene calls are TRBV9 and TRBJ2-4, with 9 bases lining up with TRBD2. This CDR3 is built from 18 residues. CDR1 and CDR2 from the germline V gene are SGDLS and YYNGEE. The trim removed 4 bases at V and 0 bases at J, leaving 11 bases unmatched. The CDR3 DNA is TGTGCCAGCAGCTTGGGAGGCGGGAGGGCCGGAGCCAAAAACATTCAGTACTTC. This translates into CASSLGGGRAGAKNIQYF.

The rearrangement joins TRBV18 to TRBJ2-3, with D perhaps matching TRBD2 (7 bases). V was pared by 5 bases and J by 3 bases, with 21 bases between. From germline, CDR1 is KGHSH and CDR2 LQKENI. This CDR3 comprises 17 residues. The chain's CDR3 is CASSSNRAGAGTDTQYF. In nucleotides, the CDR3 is TGTGCCAGCTCATCTAACCGGGCGGGGGCTGGGACAGATACGCAGTATTTT.

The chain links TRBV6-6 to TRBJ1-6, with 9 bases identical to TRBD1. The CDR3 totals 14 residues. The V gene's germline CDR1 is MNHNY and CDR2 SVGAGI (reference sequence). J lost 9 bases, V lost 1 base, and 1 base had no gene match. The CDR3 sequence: CASSYLDRGSPLHF. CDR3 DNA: TGTGCCAGCAGTTACTTGGACAGGGGTTCACCCCTCCACTTT.

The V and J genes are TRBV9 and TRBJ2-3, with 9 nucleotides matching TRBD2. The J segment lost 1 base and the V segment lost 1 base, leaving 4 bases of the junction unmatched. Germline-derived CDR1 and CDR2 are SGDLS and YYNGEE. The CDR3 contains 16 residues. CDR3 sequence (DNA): TGTGCCAGCAGCGTACGCGGGAGGGCCGGCACAGATACGCAGTATTTT. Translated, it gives CASSVRGRAGTDTQYF.